The count of the clone carrying this TCR beta chain is one. Its specificity is not known. Germline-derived CDR1 and CDR2 are MGHRA and YSYEKL. The CDR3 sequence is 15 residues long. After removal of 1 base from V and 4 bases from J, the junction contained 6 bases not matched to a gene. Every subset's genomic DNA went evenly onto several immunoSEQ plates. The method was immunoSEQ multiplex PCR; TCRdb's version includes in-frame clones alone and lacks a portion of them. The table shows 2.5 million or so clones, with approximately 94% occurring only once. Memory CD4+ cells were the fraction left after CD45RA+ naive selection. The data originate from a study of shared clonotypes between healthy human individuals. Study findings and constraints: Genetic and exposure-history diversity was limited by the small donor number. Clonotypes shared by all four donors outscored non-shared clonotypes in generation probability.

This receptor was obtained from a young man in good health. Sequenced sample: naive CD4+ T cells sorted from blood. Subset meaning: CD45RA+ positively selected. This chain connects TRBV4-1 to TRBJ1-2, with 7 bases lining up with TRBD1. The CDR3 DNA follows: TGCGCCAGCAGCCAAGGAGCGACAGGGATCTATGGCTACACCTTC. It encodes CASSQGATGIYGYTF.